The clone carrying this T cell receptor (beta chain) was found a few times. Each TCR beta library was made by quantitative 5'-RACE that incorporated molecular barcodes. TCRdb fed the 5' RACE reads into MiXCR, producing one record per CDR3 protein. The table includes roughly 260,000 distinct CDR3 sequences, roughly 20% detected once. The V end was cut by 1 base, the J end by 1 base, with 10 bases between. Germline values: CDR1 SEHNR, CDR2 FQNEAQ (reference sequence). CDR3 length: 15 residues. This entry belongs to a study of CD8 T cells in ankylosing spondylitis. Sequenced input: blood, either unsorted or a sorted T cell fraction (not recorded which). The origin of this receptor is a male donor with ankylosing spondylitis or in good health (not recorded which). The chain couples TRBV7-9 to TRBJ1-1; D unclear. CDR3 residues: CASSLGGNRNTEAFF. The CDR3 DNA sequence: TGTGCCAGCAGCTTAGGAGGCAATCGGAACACTGAAGCTTTCTTT.